These 2 T cell receptor beta chains share one sample of origin, sequenced in a study of blood T cell repertoires in COVID-19. Sequenced by immunoSEQ multiplex PCR; TCRdb stores in-frame clones only, minus some. The data contain a few hundred thousand clones, around 91% of them seen just once; the ten biggest clones take up more than 0.8%. Input material: PBMCs or T cells enriched from blood (not recorded which). The receptors originated from a man between 18 and 29 years old who had recovered from COVID-19.

The chain links TRBV3-1 (or the pseudogene TRBV3-2) to TRBJ1-6; D is undetermined. The V gene lost 2 bases and the J gene lost 13 bases, with 12 bases spanning the gap. Per the germline V gene, CDR1 is LGHDT and CDR2 is YNNKEL (reference sequence). CDR3 length: 13 residues. CDR3 DNA: TGTGCCAGCAGCCAACCCCAAAGCTCCCCCCTCCACTTT. Its protein is CASSQPQSSPLHF.

As for this clone: At the DNA level, this CDR3 is encoded by other sequences in the same sample as well. The J gene is TRBJ1-1, the V gene TRBV5-1; 8 nucleotides align to TRBD1. Losses at the gene ends were 3 bases for V and 3 bases for J; bases not matched to a gene: 4. CDR3 length: 14 amino acids. Looked up from germline, CDR1 is SGHRS and CDR2 is YFSETQ. CDR3 DNA: TGCGCCAGCAGCTCCGCAGGGGGCTACACTGAAGCTTTCTTT. It encodes CASSSAGGYTEAFF.